This TCR beta chain was profiled in a study of T cells expressing NK-cell markers. After re-calling the 5' RACE reads, TCRdb lists one entry per CDR3 protein, DNA absent. This listing includes a few hundred thousand distinct CDR3 sequences. The V gene's germline CDR1 is MNHNY and CDR2 SVGAGI (reference sequence). The CDR3 sequence is 12 residues long. The chain combines TRBV6-6 with TRBJ1-2. Specimen: blood T cells: a sorted CD56 or NKG2C T cell subset, CD4+ or CD8+ T cells, or bulk PBMC T cells (not recorded which). This TCR was sampled from a man aged 18-70 years in good health. The CDR3 spells CASSSRYYGYTF.